Presented here are 10 T cell receptor beta chains from one specimen sequenced in a study of cytomegalovirus exposure and HLA in healthy donors. The PCR was carried out with 60 Vbeta primers and 13 Jbeta primers. Profiling relied on immunoSEQ multiplex PCR, and the TCRdb table lists in-frame clones only, not all of them. The sample records around 140,000 clones, roughly 89% being singletons. Sequenced sample: PBMCs. These receptor sequences come from a young woman in good health and CMV-seronegative.

The chain carries TRBV9 and TRBJ1-2, with 7 nucleotides matching TRBD1. V trimming: 4 bases; J trimming: 3 bases; junction bases outside the gene matches: 9. This CDR3 contains 15 residues. CDR1 is SGDLS, CDR2 YYNGEE, per germline. Here the CDR3 reads CASSPSGGLDYGYTF. The CDR3 bases are TGTGCCAGCAGCCCCTCAGGGGGACTCGACTATGGCTACACCTTC. The variable domain in full, with the rest retrieved from reference TRBV9 and TRBJ1-2, is DSGVTQTPKHLITATGQRVTLRCSPRSGDLSVYWYQQSLDQGLQFLIQYYNGEERAKGNILERFSAQQFPDLHSELNLSSLELGDSALYFCASSPSGGLDYGYTFGSGTRLTVV.

V usage is TRBV18 and J usage is TRBJ2-5; 10 nucleotides align to TRBD1. CDR3 size: 16 residues. The germline gives CDR1 KGHSH, CDR2 LQKENI. Trimming at V came to 3 bases and at J to 2 bases, leaving 6 bases not matched to a gene. The CDR3, as DNA: TGTGCCAGCTCACCTGGGACAGGGGCAATTCAAGAGACCCAGTACTTC. Amino acid sequence: CASSPGTGAIQETQYF.

The chain has TRBV19 and TRBJ1-5; 8 positions agree with TRBD1. The germline gives CDR1 LNHDA, CDR2 SQIVND (reference sequence). V gave up 3 bases and J gave up 0 bases; unmatched junction bases: 10. This CDR3 has 18 residues. The CDR3 bases are TGTGCCAGTAGTATGTCGAGGACAGGGCGTTATAGCAATCAGCCCCAGCATTTT. Its protein is CASSMSRTGRYSNQPQHF. Supplemented by reference TRBV19 and TRBJ1-5, the full variable domain reads DGGITQSPKYLFRKEGQNVTLSCEQNLNHDAMYWYRQDPGQGLRLIYYSQIVNDFQKGDIAEGYSVSREKKESFPLTVTSAQKNPTAFYLCASSMSRTGRYSNQPQHFGDGTRLSIL.

This chain connects TRBV27 to TRBJ2-7; 7 bases map to TRBD1. V trimming: 1 base; J trimming: 6 bases; junction bases outside the gene matches: 9. The CDR3 totals 15 residues. CDR1 and CDR2 from the germline V gene are MNHEY and SMNVEV (reference sequence). CDR3: CASSLLRGLGVEQYF. CDR3 coding DNA: TGTGCCAGCAGTTTATTGAGGGGGCTAGGTGTCGAGCAGTACTTC.

The genes are TRBV7-8 and TRBJ2-3, with 10 nucleotides matching TRBD2. There are 19 residues in the CDR3. V shed 3 bases and J 3 bases; nucleotides not matched to a gene: 15. Germline-derived CDR1 and CDR2 are SGHVS and FQNEAQ. DNA for the CDR3: TGTGCCAGCAGCTTTCTCCTAGCGGGAGTAGGAGGGTGGACAGATACGCAGTATTTT. Translating it yields CASSFLLAGVGGWTDTQYF. The whole variable domain, remainder taken from reference TRBV7-8 and TRBJ2-3, is GAGVSQSPRYKVAKRGQDVALRCDPISGHVSLFWYQQALGQGPEFLTYFQNEAQLDKSGLPSDRFFAERPEGSVSTLKIQRTQQEDSAVYLCASSFLLAGVGGWTDTQYFGPGTRLTVL.

This clone appeared a single time. CDR3 residues: CAGGMTYEQYF. The CDR3 DNA sequence: TGCGCGGGGGGAATGACTTACGAGCAGTACTTC. This chain connects TRBV4-3 to TRBJ2-5, with D maybe TRBD2 (6 bases). The J call is in doubt because the DNA end fits TRBJ2-7 better. CDR1 is LGHNA, CDR2 YSLEER, per germline. This CDR3 region has 11 residues.

The chain links TRBV6-5 to TRBJ2-2, with 7 bases aligning to TRBD1. CDR1 and CDR2 from the germline V gene are MNHEY and SVGAGI. CDR3 size: 14 residues. After removal of 7 bases from V and 5 bases from J, the junction contained 7 bases not matched to a gene. The CDR3, as DNA: TGTGCCAGCACCATACAGGGGAGTACCGGGGAGCTGTTTTTT. Translation gives CASTIQGSTGELFF.

The J gene is TRBJ2-2, the V gene TRBV9; D not resolved. There are 16 residues in the CDR3. The germline V gene has CDR1 SGDLS and CDR2 YYNGEE. Between the trimmed V and J ends, which lost 0 bases and 4 bases, there was a span of 13 bases. CDR3 region: CASSVDLRRVTGELFF. CDR3 DNA sequence: TGTGCCAGCAGCGTAGATCTTAGGAGAGTCACCGGGGAGCTGTTTTTT.

This clone was counted a single time. V usage is TRBV19 and J usage is TRBJ1-1; D possibly corresponds to TRBD1 (6 bases). This CDR3 has 16 amino acids. Germline-derived CDR1 and CDR2 are LNHDA and SQIVND (reference sequence). V shed 3 bases and J shed 3 bases, with 17 bases lying between them. The CDR3 spells CASSIPATGIDTEAFF. The CDR3 bases are TGTGCCAGTAGTATCCCCGCTACAGGGATTGACACTGAAGCTTTCTTT. The complete variable domain, with remaining parts taken from reference TRBV19 and TRBJ1-1, reads DGGITQSPKYLFRKEGQNVTLSCEQNLNHDAMYWYRQDPGQGLRLIYYSQIVNDFQKGDIAEGYSVSREKKESFPLTVTSAQKNPTAFYLCASSIPATGIDTEAFFGQGTRLTVV.

The chain employs TRBV4-1 and TRBJ2-7; weak D call: TRBD2 (6 bases). The CDR3 sequence is 14 residues long. Germline-derived CDR1 and CDR2 are MGHRA and YSYEKL. Deletions cut 1 base from V and 2 bases from J, with 9 bases between. This CDR3 reads CASSQGAGPYEQYF. In nucleotides, the CDR3 is TGCGCCAGCAGCCAAGGGGCGGGGCCCTACGAGCAGTACTTC.